This TCR beta chain was recorded in a study of cytomegalovirus exposure and HLA in healthy donors. Study context: Caucasian-associated ancestry cluster membership applied to approximately 80% of 398 genotyped donors.

The donors, nominally healthy at sampling, likely had unrecorded immune exposures. The V and J ends lost 9 bases and 5 bases respectively, with 16 bases between them. The CDR3 totals 13 residues. Germline CDR1 reads MNHEY; CDR2 reads SVGAGI. A note on this clone: Its antigen is unknown.

Findings of the study overall: In an earlier analysis, in some 500 donors, most V segments appeared productive either ~90% or ~30% of the time.

PCR amplification relied on 60 Vbeta primers (plus 13 Jbeta primers). Some clones are missing from TCRdb's copy, which holds only in-frame ones; the method was immunoSEQ multiplex PCR. Of 120,000 to 150,000 clones in the sample, 80% are singletons; the top ten hold less than 1.5%. The chain combines TRBV6-5 with TRBJ2-5; D is perhaps TRBD1 (6 bases). Sequencing input: PBMCs. The receptor was derived from a female donor in good health and CMV-seronegative. The CDR3 spells CASNPTGQETQYF. In DNA, the CDR3 is TGTGCCAGTAACCCGACAGGCCAGGAGACCCAGTACTTC.